This T cell receptor (beta chain) appears in the sequencing data of a study of cytotoxic CD8 clonotypes in ibrutinib-treated CLL. Remarks on this clone: The target antigen is unknown.

The study, taken as a whole, reports: The times at which samples were taken varied between sustained-remission and progressing patients. With treatment, public clonotypes, which were uncommon, either contracted or remained stable.

CDR3 length: 16 residues. V lost 3 bases to trimming and J lost 3 bases; unmatched junction nucleotides: 9. Germline V gene lookup returns CDR1 SNHLY and CDR2 FYNNEI. A 1 in 200,000 to 1 in 1 million T cell depth was the sequencing target. Data came from immunoSEQ multiplex PCR; TCRdb stores just in-frame clones and leaves some out. The sample contains some 10,000 clones, roughly 57% of which appear only once. The sample consisted of PBMCs, taken before ibrutinib treatment. The receptor was isolated from a human donor with chronic lymphocytic leukemia. The genes are TRBV2 and TRBJ1-1; 8 bases are a match to TRBD1. As DNA, the CDR3 is TGTGCCAGCAGTGACTGGTCAGGGGGCCGGTACACTGAAGCTTTCTTT. Protein: CASSDWSGGRYTEAFF.